Given below is one TCR beta chain in context. The same CDR3 can be traced to other DNA sequences in this sample. The table came from immunoSEQ multiplex PCR; TCRdb's copy has only in-frame clones and leaves some out. The top ten hold more than 0.9% of the sample, which has 1.5 million to 2.5 million clones, roughly 94% seen once. The data were obtained in a study of shared clonotypes between healthy human individuals. CDR1 SGHDT and CDR2 YYEEEE come from the germline V gene. V lost 3 bases to trimming and J lost 8 bases, with 8 bases between them. The CDR3 consists of 11 residues. CD45RO-negative CD8 cells positively selected for CCR7 made up the naive population, which excluded terminally differentiated effector memory CD45RA+ cells.

The rearrangement uses TRBV5-6 and TRBJ1-2; tentative D call: TRBD1 (5 bases). Input material: naive CD8+ T cells sorted from blood. The sequence derives from a man younger than 35 in good health. This CDR3 is CASSSGDGYTF. In DNA form, the CDR3 reads TGTGCCAGCAGCTCGGGGGACGGCTACACCTTC.